Shown below are 23 T cell receptor beta chains from a single sample sequenced in a study of cytomegalovirus exposure and HLA in healthy donors. With 60 Vbeta and 13 Jbeta primers, the PCR was carried out. Sequencing was performed with immunoSEQ multiplex PCR; in TCRdb, only in-frame clones are kept and a portion is missing. The sample has roughly 100,000 clones; 70% to 80% are singletons. Sequenced material: PBMCs. All receptors come from a female donor in good health and CMV-seropositive.

About this clone itself: The junction departs from the called germline gene at one end, perhaps through a read error. The chain has TRBV7-9 and TRBJ2-1; TRBD1 matches at 10 bases. The CDR3 sequence is 15 residues long. In germline, CDR1 is SEHNR, CDR2 FQNEAQ (reference sequence). CDR3 residues: CASSLLGQGGIEQLF. The CDR3 DNA reads TGTGCCAGCAGCTTGCTCGGACAGGGGGGAATTGAGCAGCTCTTC.

The CDR3 region is CASSWGSGGTGASGELFF. CDR3 sequence (DNA): TGTGCCAGCAGCTGGGGTAGCGGGGGGACCGGAGCATCCGGGGAGCTGTTTTTT. This sequence joins TRBV7-9 and TRBJ2-2, with 10 bases fitting TRBD2. CDR3 length: 18 amino acids. The J segment lost 6 bases and the V segment lost 4 bases, leaving 14 bases of the junction unmatched. The germline V gene has CDR1 SEHNR and CDR2 FQNEAQ (reference sequence).

The gene calls are TRBV10-3 and TRBJ1-3; possible D gene TRBD1, 6 bases. The CDR3 totals 14 residues. The V gene lost 5 bases and the J gene lost 0 bases, with 8 bases spanning the gap. From germline, CDR1 is ENHRY and CDR2 SYGVKD. CDR3 bases: TGTGCCATCAGTCGGGACATCTCTGGAAACACCATATATTTT. Protein: CAISRDISGNTIYF.

The chain joins TRBV6-1 to TRBJ1-4, with 8 nucleotides matching TRBD1. Germline CDR1 is MNHNS and CDR2 is SASEGT. The CDR3 length is 15 residues. Trimming at V came to 6 bases and at J to 1 base, leaving 4 bases not matched to a gene. In DNA, the CDR3 is TGTGCCAGCAGCGCAGGGGGCGTAACTAATGAAAAACTGTTTTTT. Residues: CASSAGGVTNEKLFF.

As for this clone: Germline and junction disagree at one end, which may indicate a read error. The chain carries TRBV6-1 and TRBJ1-1; D gene uncertain. Germline CDR1 reads MNHNS; CDR2 reads SASEGT. The CDR3 sequence is 10 residues long. CDR3 nucleotide sequence: TGTGCCAGCATTGAACGGGATCCTTTCTTT. Protein: CASIERDPFF.

Here the CDR3 DNA reads TGTGCCAGCAGCTTGGCTAGCGGGGGGGTCAACAATGAGCAGTTCTTC. Protein sequence: CASSLASGGVNNEQFF. The gene calls are TRBV7-9 and TRBJ2-1; 12 bases map to TRBD2. CDR3 length equals 16 residues. Germline CDR1 and CDR2: SEHNR and FQNEAQ (reference sequence). J was trimmed by 5 bases and V by 3 bases; bases with no gene match: 5.

CDR3 sequence reads: CASRPWGGGVNEQFF. The CDR3 DNA follows: TGTGCCAGCAGACCCTGGGGCGGGGGAGTGAATGAGCAGTTCTTC. V gene TRBV5-4 combines with J gene TRBJ2-1, with TRBD2 matching over 7 bases. The CDR3 sequence is 15 residues long. Germline V CDR1 and CDR2: SGHNT, YYREEE (reference sequence). Trimming removed 5 bases from V and 7 bases from J; junction bases left unmatched: 12.

The chain carries TRBV29-1 and TRBJ1-3; no clear D gene. V was clipped by 7 bases and J by 0 bases, with 4 bases between them. CDR1 is SQVTM, CDR2 ANQGSEA, per germline. The CDR3 extends over 11 amino acids. The CDR3 DNA is TGCAGCGCCATCTCTGGAAACACCATATATTTT. This translates into CSAISGNTIYF.

This chain joins TRBV2 and TRBJ2-4; D may be TRBD2 (7 bases). This CDR3 region has 16 residues. V was pared by 0 bases and J by 6 bases, with 15 bases between. Germline assignment: CDR1 SNHLY and CDR2 FYNNEI. The CDR3 DNA follows: TGTGCCAGCAGTGAAGCGGGGGGGCCTTACAGAAACATTCAGTACTTC. This sequence encodes CASSEAGGPYRNIQYF.

In its sample, this clone was seen a few times. The J gene is TRBJ2-7, the V gene TRBV28, with D possibly being TRBD1 (6 bases). CDR1 is MDHEN, CDR2 SYDVKM, per germline. V gave up 8 bases and J gave up 2 bases, with 13 bases separating them. This CDR3 spans 13 amino acids. CDR3: CASQGSSPYEQYF. For the CDR3, the DNA is TGTGCCAGCCAGGGGTCCTCACCCTACGAGCAGTACTTC.

This chain connects TRBV2 to TRBJ2-3; TRBD1 agrees at 7 bases. The CDR3 length is 14 residues. Germline-derived CDR1 and CDR2 are SNHLY and FYNNEI. V trimming: 5 bases; J trimming: 1 base; junction bases outside the gene matches: 3. The CDR3 nucleotides are TGTGCCAGCAGTCGCGGACAGGGCACAGATACGCAGTATTTT. Amino acids: CASSRGQGTDTQYF.

V gene TRBV5-4 combines with J gene TRBJ2-6; D may be TRBD1 (5 bases). Per the germline V gene, CDR1 is SGHNT and CDR2 is YYREEE (reference sequence). V was cut by 4 bases and J by 0 bases, with 8 bases left in between. This CDR3 region has 15 residues. The CDR3 region has the DNA TGTGCCAGCAGCATTCAGGGCTCTGGGGCCAACGTCCTGACTTTC. Residues: CASSIQGSGANVLTF.

The chain joins TRBV10-3 to TRBJ2-2; tentatively, D is TRBD2 (6 bases). Germline CDR1 reads ENHRY; CDR2 reads SYGVKD. This CDR3 spans 14 amino acids. V was clipped by 11 bases and J by 1 base, with 14 bases between them. CDR3 region: CAACREENTGELFF. CDR3 DNA sequence: TGTGCCGCCTGCAGGGAGGAGAACACCGGGGAGCTGTTTTTT.

V usage is TRBV10-3 and J usage is TRBJ2-1; D possibly corresponds to TRBD2 (7 bases). Trimming left V 1 base short and J 8 bases short, with 21 bases between. This CDR3 spans 17 amino acids. Germline V gene data show CDR1 as ENHRY and CDR2 as SYGVKD. As DNA, the CDR3 is TGTGCCATCAGTGAGTTAGGGCTAGTGGGGGGGCGTGATGAGCAGTTCTTC. Amino acids: CAISELGLVGGRDEQFF.

The chain couples TRBV5-1 to TRBJ2-3, with D possibly matching TRBD2 (5 bases). V was trimmed by 1 base and J by 5 bases, leaving 8 bases between them. CDR3 length equals 13 residues. Germline lookup yields CDR1 SGHRS and CDR2 YFSETQ. CDR3 residues: CASSLSGKDTQYF. Written as DNA, the CDR3 is TGCGCCAGCAGCTTGTCCGGGAAAGATACGCAGTATTTT. Drawing the rest from reference TRBV5-1 and TRBJ2-3, the complete variable domain is KAGVTQTPRYLIKTRGQQVTLSCSPISGHRSVSWYQQTPGQGLQFLFEYFSETQRNKGNFPGRFSGRQFSNSRSEMNVSTLELGDSALYLCASSLSGKDTQYFGPGTRLTVL.

In regard to this clone: The junction shows a germline mismatch at one end, possibly a read error. The rearrangement joins TRBV7-7 to TRBJ2-7; the D is unclear. Per germline, CDR1 SSHAT and CDR2 FNYEAQ (reference sequence). The CDR3 runs 13 residues. The CDR3 DNA reads TGTGCTAGCAGCTTAGGTCCAGGCTACGAGCAGTACTTC. Its translation: CASSLGPGYEQYF.

The chain recombines TRBV30 with TRBJ1-2; 10 nucleotides agree with TRBD1. The trim removed 4 bases at V and 2 bases at J, leaving 7 bases unmatched. The germline V gene encodes CDR1 GTSNPN and CDR2 SVGIG (reference sequence). The CDR3 extends over 15 amino acids. CDR3 bases: TGTGCCTGGACCGAACAGGACAGGGGGAACTATGGCTACACCTTC. This gives the protein CAWTEQDRGNYGYTF.

This clone appeared once. The rearrangement joins TRBV2 to TRBJ2-3; no firm D call. This CDR3 is built from 12 residues. The germline CDR1 and CDR2 sequences are SNHLY and FYNNEI. Trimming pared 6 bases from V and 4 bases from J, leaving 8 bases between. CDR3 in amino acids: CASRRPPDTQYF. The DNA of the CDR3 is TGTGCCAGCAGGCGTCCCCCAGATACGCAGTATTTT.

The chain links TRBV6-4 to TRBJ2-1; D is unclear. There are 12 residues in the CDR3. Germline V lookup: CDR1 MRHNA, CDR2 SNTAGT. The V gene lost 4 bases and the J gene lost 8 bases, with 9 bases spanning the gap. CDR3 bases: TGTGCCAGCAGTGCAGGCCACGATGAGCAGTTCTTC. It yields the protein CASSAGHDEQFF.

The chain couples TRBV9 to TRBJ2-1; possibly TRBD2 for D (7 bases). This CDR3 spans 12 amino acids. V shed 2 bases and J shed 10 bases, with 10 bases lying between them. Germline CDR1 is SGDLS and CDR2 is YYNGEE. The CDR3 DNA follows: TGTGCCAGCAGCGTCGGGGGGCGGGAGCAGTTCTTC. The encoded protein is CASSVGGREQFF. Filled out from reference TRBV9 and TRBJ2-1, the complete variable domain reads DSGVTQTPKHLITATGQRVTLRCSPRSGDLSVYWYQQSLDQGLQFLIQYYNGEERAKGNILERFSAQQFPDLHSELNLSSLELGDSALYFCASSVGGREQFFGPGTRLTVL.

V is TRBV28 and J is TRBJ2-5; the match to TRBD2 covers 8 bases. The J segment lost 0 bases and the V segment lost 5 bases, leaving 11 bases of the junction unmatched. The length of the CDR3 is 17 residues. Germline V gene lookup returns CDR1 MDHEN and CDR2 SYDVKM. The CDR3 coding sequence is TGTGCCAGCAGTCCAACATCCGGGGGGGGGTACCAAGAGACCCAGTACTTC. Its translation is CASSPTSGGGYQETQYF.

The CDR3 is CASSYPWANTEAFF. CDR3 DNA sequence: TGTGCCAGCAGTTACCCATGGGCGAACACTGAAGCTTTCTTT. The chain links TRBV6-6 to TRBJ1-1, with D hard to call. This CDR3 contains 14 residues. In germline, CDR1 is MNHNY, CDR2 SVGAGI (reference sequence). Trimming removed 2 bases at V and 1 base at J, with 8 bases between.

V gene TRBV9 combines with J gene TRBJ2-7, with 8 bases aligning to TRBD1. V dropped 0 bases and J dropped 3; count of bases not matched to a gene: 2. The V gene's germline CDR1 is SGDLS and CDR2 YYNGEE. This CDR3 spans 14 amino acids. In nucleotides, the CDR3 is TGTGCCAGCAGCGTAGGGACAGGGCTCTACGAGCAGTACTTC. It specifies CASSVGTGLYEQYF.